This T cell receptor (beta chain) originates from a study of T cell responses to AZD1222 COVID-19 vaccine (dated by TCRdb to the early 2020s). Turning to the overall study: Because spike-specific TCR depth and breadth did not differ between the two schedules, AZD1222 recipients who got a second dose at roughly 4 weeks were pooled with those who got a second dose at roughly 12 weeks. Enrollment into the trials was organized by age into subgroups of 18-55, 56-69 and 70-plus years, and those subgroups contained about 160, 30 and 59 TCR-sequenced participants, respectively. A total of 230 to 250 trial participants underwent TCR sequencing, of whom 200 to 220 had received two doses of AZD1222 and around 25 had received two doses of the MenACWY control vaccine. Findings and caveats that apply to the study as a whole: In the small 56-69-year group, the increase in depth fell short of significance, most likely because of low power. Reportedly, close to half of the unique spike-specific TCRs recognized epitopes lying outside the regions that are mutated in the B.1.351 and B.1.1.7 variants. After two AZD1222 doses, spike-specific TCR breadth and depth were significantly higher than at day 0 and than in MenACWY recipients. Participants were mostly white British, with more females than males. The authors suggested clonal diversity may have been underestimated. Because no day 14 peak-response samples were available, the repertoires could be characterized only after the peak T cell response. Vaccine-associated CD4 TCRs spanned the whole spike protein, with dominant responses in regions 160-218 and 743-854. Only five or six AZD1222 recipients were SARS-CoV-2 seropositive at baseline, limiting conclusions about previously exposed vaccinees.

The time point label of this sample denotes: baseline before first vaccination. Samples from vaccinated people were obtained from the UK trials COV001 and COV002, which included a single-blind randomized controlled phase 2/3 trial of AZD1222 (ChAdOx1 nCoV-19) in healthy adults. Trial participant PBMC samples were collected at day 0 and day 28 after the second dose for TCRbeta chain sequencing. Cut back by 6 bases and 5 bases, the V and J ends lie 16 bases apart. The CDR3 starts with the cysteine, ends with the phenylalanine, and has 14 residues. The sequence is cut down to CDR3 DNA, 42 bases in frame from base 1. The germline V gene encodes CDR1 KGHSH and CDR2 LQKENI. A word on this clone: It lacks a known antigen. Qualities for individual bases were not recorded, and no much larger clone is one base off.

The CDR3 regions of human TCRbeta chains were analyzed by immunosequencing. Turning to the authors' computational methods: TCRs in the repertoires were compared against a reference library of SARS-CoV-2-specific TCRs that had been generated with the MIRA antigen-specificity platform. Breadth was defined as the fraction of unique TCRs that were SARS-CoV-2-associated, and depth was defined as the fraction of total T cells that were SARS-CoV-2-associated. Each spike-specific TCR was assigned to its reactive spike region and to a CD4 or CD8 class using the MIRA data. Log10-transformed breadth and depth values were compared by one-way ANOVA with Sidak's multiple comparisons tests. Drawn from immuneACCESS, this table holds only the in-frame rearrangements with V and J called that TCRdb kept. Clones are partly lost; checked studies trace under half to an unresolved V gene and leave the rest unexplained. The V and J calls and clone size come from that table; D and trimming were worked out from the DNA. The table for this sample lists some 200,000 clones; approximately 93% of them were counted only once. The ten largest clones capture 3.5% to 4.5% of the sample.

This receptor was taken from an adult in good health. The source was peripheral blood, collected on day 0 of AZD1222 vaccination. The receptor chain draws on TRBV18 and TRBJ2-5, with the D segment identity uncertain. The encoded CDR3 is CASSPPAERETQYF. The DNA sequence reads TGTGCCAGCTCTCCCCCTGCGGAGAGGGAGACCCAGTACTTC.